This note documents a single TCR beta chain sequence. Individuals aged roughly 18 to 95 years were recruited from 24 US areas. Using immunoSEQ multiplex PCR, the repertoire was profiled, and TCRdb retains in-frame clones only, with some absent. The data show 200,000 to 250,000 clones, around 86% seen once. The CDR3 consists of 15 residues. Per the germline V gene, CDR1 is LNHDA and CDR2 is SQIVND (reference sequence). V trimming: 7 bases; J trimming: 4 bases; junction bases outside the gene matches: 12. The sample comes from a study of blood T cell repertoires in COVID-19. Background on the study: Italy, Spain and the United States were the sources of the convalescent and acute COVID-19 samples.

The J gene is TRBJ1-2, the V gene TRBV19; 7 bases map to TRBD1. The sample was PBMCs or T cells enriched from blood (not recorded which). This clonotype originated in a man aged 25 to 40 in a cohort exposed to, infected with or recovered from COVID-19 (not recorded which). CDR3 in amino acids: CASTIAGTERYGYTF. DNA for the CDR3: TGTGCCAGTACTATCGCCGGGACAGAACGCTATGGCTACACCTTC.